A single sample gave rise to the 25 T cell receptor beta chains below, sequenced in a study of memory CD4+ T cells and cytomegalovirus serostatus. This table comes from immunoSEQ multiplex PCR, and its TCRdb copy is limited to in-frame clones, with some not included. The sample yields about 50,000 clones, roughly 78% seen once. The sort gate was single viable CD3+CD4+CD8-CD45RO+ cells for memory CD4+ T cells. The sample was memory CD4+ T cells from blood. Receptors were obtained from an adult in good health and CMV-seronegative.

This chain uses TRBV6-1 with TRBJ1-5, with D possibly TRBD1 on 6 matching bases. CDR1 is MNHNS and CDR2 is SASEGT in the germline V gene. There are 15 residues in the CDR3. V lost 3 bases and J lost 5, with 14 bases in between. The CDR3 protein is CASSDPGQIHQPQHF. The CDR3 nucleotides are TGTGCCAGCAGTGACCCAGGACAGATCCATCAGCCCCAGCATTTT.

The chain links TRBV5-6 to TRBJ2-7; no firm D call. The CDR3 length is 12 residues. Looked up from germline, CDR1 is SGHDT and CDR2 is YYEEEE. Trimming stripped 2 bases from V and 5 bases from J, with 8 bases between. The CDR3 sequence is CASSLRLHEQYF. The CDR3 region has the DNA TGTGCCAGCAGCTTAAGGCTCCACGAGCAGTACTTC.

This clone was seen only a few times. The rearrangement links TRBV5-1 to TRBJ1-2; 8 positions agree with TRBD1. Per the germline V gene, CDR1 is SGHRS and CDR2 is YFSETQ. The CDR3 runs to 15 residues. V was pared by 4 bases and J by 4 bases, with 9 bases of the junction left unmatched. CDR3 sequence reads: CASSTGQGVLYGYTF. The CDR3 coding sequence is TGCGCCAGCAGCACCGGACAGGGAGTTCTCTATGGCTACACCTTC.

The V call is TRBV7-8, the J call TRBJ2-5; perhaps D is TRBD1 or TRBD2 (5 bases each). The length of the CDR3 is 14 residues. V dropped 1 base and J dropped 7 bases, with 13 bases sitting between them. The germline V gene has CDR1 SGHVS and CDR2 FQNEAQ. The CDR3 loop reads CASSLGDVRGTQYF. The CDR3 DNA follows: TGTGCCAGCAGCTTAGGGGACGTCCGGGGGACCCAGTACTTC.

The chain is built from TRBV4-1 and TRBJ1-4; D possibly corresponds to TRBD1 (5 bases). The V gene's germline CDR1 is MGHRA and CDR2 YSYEKL. CDR3 length: 16 residues. V was trimmed by 0 bases and J by 7 bases, leaving 15 bases between them. Here the CDR3 reads CASSQDWGTPGEKLFF. CDR3 bases: TGCGCCAGCAGCCAAGATTGGGGGACGCCAGGTGAAAAACTGTTTTTT.

The rearrangement uses TRBV5-1 and TRBJ2-6, with D tentatively TRBD2 (5 bases). The CDR3 is 15 amino acids. Trimming pared 5 bases from V and 2 bases from J, leaving 11 bases between. The V gene's germline CDR1 is SGHRS and CDR2 YFSETQ. DNA for the CDR3: TGCGCCAGCAGTATCGAGGGCCCTGGGGCCAACGTCCTGACTTTC. This gives the protein CASSIEGPGANVLTF.

This clone was seen more than once but under ten times. Written as DNA, the CDR3 is TGTGCCAGCCGAGGAGATAGCAATCAGCCCCAGCATTTT. Translating it yields CASRGDSNQPQHF. The chain joins TRBV7-8 to TRBJ1-5, with D unresolved. This CDR3 has 13 amino acids. Germline V CDR1 and CDR2: SGHVS, FQNEAQ. Trimming pared 8 bases from V and 0 bases from J, leaving 8 bases between.

This clone was observed a handful of times. The V gene is TRBV28, the J gene TRBJ1-2; TRBD1 agrees at 9 bases. CDR1 and CDR2 from the germline V gene are MDHEN and SYDVKM. V lost 2 bases, J lost 7 bases, and 2 bases stayed unmatched. The CDR3 has 13 residues. This chain's CDR3 is CASSLTGGFGYTF. The CDR3 DNA is TGTGCCAGCAGTTTAACAGGGGGCTTTGGCTACACCTTC.

The chain joins TRBV5-6 to TRBJ2-1; TRBD1 matches at 7 bases. The CDR3 length is 15 residues. CDR1 and CDR2 (germline): SGHDT, YYEEEE. J was trimmed by 6 bases and V by 2 bases; bases with no gene match: 8. CDR3 DNA sequence: TGTGCCAGCAGCTTCCCAGGGGGACGGCCCAATGAGCAGTTCTTC. Its protein product is CASSFPGGRPNEQFF.

The chain links TRBV6-5 to TRBJ1-2, with unresolved D. The CDR3 contains 11 residues. V dropped 4 bases and J dropped 7 bases, with 7 bases sitting between them. Germline CDR1 reads MNHEY; CDR2 reads SVGAGI. The chain's CDR3 is CASSWGAGYTF. DNA for the CDR3: TGTGCCAGCAGTTGGGGAGCTGGCTACACCTTC.

This clone was counted once. V and J are TRBV6-1 and TRBJ2-7; perhaps TRBD2 as D (5 bases). CDR1 is MNHNS and CDR2 is SASEGT in the germline V gene. Trimming stripped 8 bases from V and 4 bases from J, with 15 bases between. The CDR3 loop spans 13 amino acids. In nucleotides, the CDR3 is TGTGCCAGCTCTGAGGGCAGACTTTACGAGCAGTACTTC. This translates into CASSEGRLYEQYF.

The rearrangement links TRBV5-6 to TRBJ1-2; 7 bases agree with TRBD1. Germline V gene sequence: CDR1 SGHDT, CDR2 YYEEEE. The CDR3 covers 15 residues. Trimming took 4 bases from V and 4 from J; bases not matched to a gene: 10. The CDR3 region has the DNA TGTGCCAGCAGCCCAAGGACAGGAGGGGCCTATGGCTACACCTTC. Protein: CASSPRTGGAYGYTF.

This chain uses TRBV2 with TRBJ2-5, with a tentative D call TRBD1 (6 bases). Trimming left V 6 bases short and J 0 bases short, with 17 bases between. This CDR3 comprises 16 residues. Looked up from germline, CDR1 is SNHLY and CDR2 is FYNNEI. The CDR3 DNA sequence: TGTGCCAGCAGATTCGGACAGACCACGTACCAAGAGACCCAGTACTTC. Its protein is CASRFGQTTYQETQYF.

The chain joins TRBV5-6 to TRBJ2-5; D remains ambiguous. The CDR3 contains 13 residues. V was trimmed by 2 bases and J by 3 bases, leaving 8 bases between them. Germline assignment: CDR1 SGHDT and CDR2 YYEEEE. The CDR3 DNA sequence: TGTGCCAGCAGCTTCCTTCAGGAAGAGACCCAGTACTTC. Its protein product is CASSFLQEETQYF.

The genes are TRBV7-2 and TRBJ2-3; unclear D gene. This CDR3 region has 14 residues. Germline assignment: CDR1 SGHTA and CDR2 FQGNSA. Deletions cut 1 base from V and 2 bases from J, with 7 bases between. In nucleotides, the CDR3 is TGTGCCAGCAGCTTAGGGGTCTACACAGATACGCAGTATTTT. Its protein is CASSLGVYTDTQYF.

The chain joins TRBV11-2 to TRBJ1-1, with D maybe TRBD1 (6 bases). The CDR3 consists of 15 residues. The V end lost 4 bases, the J end lost 1 base, and 13 bases lay between the germline ends. Per germline, CDR1 SGHAT and CDR2 FQNNGV. DNA for the CDR3: TGTGCCAGCAGCTCATCAGGAGGGGGGAACACTGAAGCTTTCTTT. Translation gives CASSSSGGGNTEAFF.

This sequence joins TRBV25-1 and TRBJ1-2; D gene unclear. V lost 3 bases and J lost 8, with 16 bases in between. CDR1 is MGHDK, CDR2 SYGVNS, per germline. CDR3 length equals 14 residues. The CDR3, as DNA: TGTGCCAGCAGTGAGCCGGATCGAAGGAAGGGCTACACCTTC. Protein product: CASSEPDRRKGYTF.

The chain recombines TRBV6-5 with TRBJ2-7; 9 bases are a match to TRBD2. Germline V gene data show CDR1 as MNHEY and CDR2 as SVGAGI. Trimming at V came to 2 bases and at J to 0 bases, leaving 5 bases not matched to a gene. The CDR3 covers 16 residues. The CDR3 nucleotides are TGTGCCAGCAGTTACGTGGGGCGGGGGGGCTCCTACGAGCAGTACTTC. It yields the protein CASSYVGRGGSYEQYF.

V gene TRBV5-1 combines with J gene TRBJ2-2; 8 positions agree with TRBD1. Germline values: CDR1 SGHRS, CDR2 YFSETQ. This CDR3 region has 13 residues. With V trimmed by 9 bases and J by 1 base, 2 bases remained unmatched. In nucleotides, the CDR3 is TGCGCCACCGGGACAGGGAACACCGGGGAGCTGTTTTTT. Protein sequence: CATGTGNTGELFF.

V usage is TRBV2 and J usage is TRBJ2-7, with D hard to call. The V gene lost 8 bases and the J gene lost 2 bases, with 10 bases spanning the gap. The V gene's germline CDR1 is SNHLY and CDR2 FYNNEI. The length of the CDR3 is 12 residues. The CDR3 nucleotides read TGTGCCAGCGGAAGTTACCCCTACGAGCAGTACTTC. Its translation: CASGSYPYEQYF. Complete variable domain (other parts from reference TRBV2 and TRBJ2-7): EPEVTQTPSHQVTQMGQEVILRCVPISNHLYFYWYRQILGQKVEFLVSFYNNEISEKSEIFDDQFSVERPDGSNFTLKIRSTKLEDSAMYFCASGSYPYEQYFGPGTRLTVT.

The CDR3 is CASKRDNEEQYF. The CDR3 nucleotides read TGCGCCAGCAAGAGGGACAACGAAGAGCAGTACTTC. This chain links TRBV5-1 with TRBJ2-7; tentatively, D is TRBD1 (6 bases). Germline V gene data show CDR1 as SGHRS and CDR2 as YFSETQ. V lost 6 bases and J 7 bases, leaving 14 bases between the germline ends. This CDR3 has 12 residues. Combining the CDR3 with reference TRBV5-1 and TRBJ2-7 gives the whole variable domain KAGVTQTPRYLIKTRGQQVTLSCSPISGHRSVSWYQQTPGQGLQFLFEYFSETQRNKGNFPGRFSGRQFSNSRSEMNVSTLELGDSALYLCASKRDNEEQYFGPGTRLTVT.

This clone was found a few times. The V call is TRBV19, the J call TRBJ2-7, with D possibly matching TRBD1 (5 bases). Germline CDR1 and CDR2: LNHDA and SQIVND (reference sequence). Trimming pared 5 bases from V and 2 bases from J, leaving 13 bases between. CDR3 length: 14 amino acids. As DNA, the CDR3 is TGTGCCAGTAGTCCCGTTTCAGGGACCTACGAGCAGTACTTC. Residues: CASSPVSGTYEQYF.

The chain links TRBV11-2 to TRBJ2-5; D remains ambiguous. CDR3 length equals 13 residues. Germline lookup yields CDR1 SGHAT and CDR2 FQNNGV. Trimming removed 3 bases at V and 5 bases at J, with 10 bases between. This chain's CDR3 is CASSFDQWETQYF. The CDR3 nucleotides are TGTGCCAGCAGCTTCGACCAGTGGGAGACCCAGTACTTC.

The rearrangement uses TRBV4-1 and TRBJ1-1, with unresolved D. CDR3 size: 16 residues. The germline V gene has CDR1 MGHRA and CDR2 YSYEKL. V was clipped by 0 bases and J by 1 base, with 12 bases between them. CDR3 loop: CASSQDFPRGNTEAFF. The CDR3 coding sequence is TGCGCCAGCAGCCAAGATTTCCCCCGCGGGAACACTGAAGCTTTCTTT.

The chain joins TRBV11-2 to TRBJ2-3, with a weak D call TRBD2 (6 bases). Germline-derived CDR1 and CDR2 are SGHAT and FQNNGV. Trimming left V 1 base short and J 5 bases short, with 13 bases between. The length of the CDR3 is 15 residues. CDR3 sequence reads: CASSLGRVVGDTQYF. The CDR3 DNA sequence: TGTGCCAGCAGCTTAGGGAGGGTTGTGGGAGATACGCAGTATTTT.